The T cell receptor beta chain described here comes from a study of T cell responses to AZD1222 COVID-19 vaccine. In the case of this clone: Its matching antigen is unknown.

Both about-4-week and about-12-week second-dose recipients were combined. TCRdb keeps only in-frame clones here, not all; method: immunoSEQ multiplex PCR. The repertoire includes 85,000 to 90,000 clones, 70% to 90% of them detected once, and 4% to 5% sits in the top ten. Study-level points and caveats: Along spike, vaccine-associated CD4 TCRs were found throughout, with dominance at 160-218 and 743-854. Nearly half of unique spike-specific TCRs reportedly avoided B.1.351 and B.1.1.7 mutated regions. Seropositivity was recorded at baseline in only a handful of AZD1222 recipients.

The CDR3 runs 16 residues. V was trimmed by 4 bases and J by 0 bases, leaving 13 bases between them. The germline gives CDR1 LGHDT, CDR2 YNNKEL (reference sequence). The sequence was collected from an adult who received the AZD1222 COVID-19 vaccine. The gene calls are TRBV3-1 (or the pseudogene TRBV3-2) and TRBJ1-5, with a possible D match to TRBD1 (6 bases). Sample: peripheral blood, taken 28 days after the second AZD1222 dose. The CDR3: CASSPQEQGSNQPQHF. The CDR3 coding sequence is TGTGCCAGCAGCCCCCAGGAACAGGGTAGCAATCAGCCCCAGCATTTT.